This T cell receptor beta chain stems from a study of cytomegalovirus exposure and HLA in healthy donors. Study-wide findings and caveats: Around 160 TCR beta chains were listed as cytomegalovirus-associated. For most TCR beta V segments, an earlier analysis put the productive rate at about 87% or about 30% of the time. Presence/absence analyses assumed roughly uniform sequencing depth across donors, which may not hold. Sequencing likely generated an artifact that appeared as a cluster of highly shared sequence variants.

For this clone: The antigen remains unidentified.

Primers for the PCR totalled 60 Vbeta and 13 Jbeta. Repertoires were generated with immunoSEQ multiplex PCR, while TCRdb's copy carries only in-frame clones and drops some. The sample lists under 150,000 clones; about 80% were seen once. This TCR came from a man between 18 and 29 years old in good health and CMV-seronegative. The sequenced sample consisted of PBMCs.

The CDR3 sequence: CASSLGRTVEKLFF. In DNA form, the CDR3 reads TGCGCCAGCAGCTTGGGTCGGACAGTAGAAAAACTGTTTTTT. The chain has TRBV5-1 and TRBJ1-4; D is possibly TRBD1 (6 bases). V dropped 0 bases and J dropped 8 bases, with 11 bases sitting between them. In germline, CDR1 is SGHRS, CDR2 YFSETQ. The CDR3 has 14 residues.